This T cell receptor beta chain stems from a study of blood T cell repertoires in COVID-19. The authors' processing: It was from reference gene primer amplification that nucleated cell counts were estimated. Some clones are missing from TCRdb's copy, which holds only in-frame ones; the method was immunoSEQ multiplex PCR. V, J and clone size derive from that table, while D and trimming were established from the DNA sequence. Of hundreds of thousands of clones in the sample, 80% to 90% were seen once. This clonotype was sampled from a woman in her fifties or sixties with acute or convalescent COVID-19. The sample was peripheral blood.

The DNA for the CDR3 is TGTGCCAGCAGAAGCAGGGGGCGAGGTGAGCCTTACACCTTC. Amino acids: CASRSRGRGEPYTF. The rearrangement uses TRBV6-5 and TRBJ1-2; TRBD1 matches at 8 bases. Per germline, CDR1 MNHEY and CDR2 SVGAGI. V dropped 6 bases and J dropped 11; count of bases not matched to a gene: 14. This CDR3 contains 14 residues.